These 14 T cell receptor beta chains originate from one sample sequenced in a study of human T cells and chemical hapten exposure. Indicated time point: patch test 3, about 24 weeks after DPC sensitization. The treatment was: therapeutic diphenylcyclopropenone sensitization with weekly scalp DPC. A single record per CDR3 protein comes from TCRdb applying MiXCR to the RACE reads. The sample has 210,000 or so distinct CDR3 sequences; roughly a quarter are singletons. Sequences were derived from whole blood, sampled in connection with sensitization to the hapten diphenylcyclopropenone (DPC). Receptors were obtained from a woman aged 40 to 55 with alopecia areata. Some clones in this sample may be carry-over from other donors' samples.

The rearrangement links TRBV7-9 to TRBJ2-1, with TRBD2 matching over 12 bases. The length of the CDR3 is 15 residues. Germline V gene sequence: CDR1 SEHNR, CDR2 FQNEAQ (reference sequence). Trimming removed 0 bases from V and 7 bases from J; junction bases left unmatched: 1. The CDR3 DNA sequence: TGTGCCAGCAGCTTAGCCGGGACTAGCGGGAATGAGCAGTTCTTC. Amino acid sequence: CASSLAGTSGNEQFF.

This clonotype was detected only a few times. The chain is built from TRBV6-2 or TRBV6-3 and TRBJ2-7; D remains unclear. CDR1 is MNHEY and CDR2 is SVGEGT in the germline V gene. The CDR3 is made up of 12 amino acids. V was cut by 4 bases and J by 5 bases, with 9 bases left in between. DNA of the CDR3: TGTGCCAGCAGTTCTCGGTTCCACGAGCAGTACTTC. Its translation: CASSSRFHEQYF.

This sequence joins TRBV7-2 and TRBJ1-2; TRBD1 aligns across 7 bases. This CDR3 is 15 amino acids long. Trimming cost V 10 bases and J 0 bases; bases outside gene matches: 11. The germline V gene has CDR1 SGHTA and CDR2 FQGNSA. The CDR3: CATTRQGSTNYGYTF. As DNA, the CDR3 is TGTGCCACCACCCGACAGGGCTCCACTAACTATGGCTACACCTTC.

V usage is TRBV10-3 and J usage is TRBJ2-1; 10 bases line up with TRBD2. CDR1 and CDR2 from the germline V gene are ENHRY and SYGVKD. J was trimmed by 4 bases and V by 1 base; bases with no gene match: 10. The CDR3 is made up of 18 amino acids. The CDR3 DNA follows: TGTGCCATCAGTGAGTTTAACCTAGCGGGAGTGGGATACAATGAGCAGTTCTTC. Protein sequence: CAISEFNLAGVGYNEQFF.

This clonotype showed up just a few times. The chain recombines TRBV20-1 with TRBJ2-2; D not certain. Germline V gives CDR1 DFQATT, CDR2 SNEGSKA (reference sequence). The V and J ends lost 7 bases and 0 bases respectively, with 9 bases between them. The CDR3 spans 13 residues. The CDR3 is CSVRKTNTGELFF. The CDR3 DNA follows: TGCAGTGTGCGGAAAACGAACACCGGGGAGCTGTTTTTT.

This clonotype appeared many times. The CDR3 DNA reads as TGCAGCGTTGACGGCGCGGGAGGTGGGGAGACCCAGTACTTC. It is translated as CSVDGAGGGETQYF. The chain has TRBV29-1 and TRBJ2-5, with 8 bases matching TRBD2. With 3 bases clipped from V and 5 bases from J, the junction kept 8 bases outside the gene matches. This CDR3 has 14 amino acids. In germline, CDR1 is SQVTM, CDR2 ANQGSEA.

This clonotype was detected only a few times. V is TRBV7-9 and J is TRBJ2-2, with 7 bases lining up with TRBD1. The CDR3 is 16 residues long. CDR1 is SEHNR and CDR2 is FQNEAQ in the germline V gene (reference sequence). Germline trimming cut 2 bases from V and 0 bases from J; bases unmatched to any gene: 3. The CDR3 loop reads CASSLLGTANTGELFF. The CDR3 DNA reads TGTGCCAGCAGCTTACTAGGGACAGCGAACACCGGGGAGCTGTTTTTT. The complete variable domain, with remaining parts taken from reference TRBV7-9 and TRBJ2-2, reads DTGVSQNPRHKITKRGQNVTFRCDPISEHNRLYWYRQTLGQGPEFLTYFQNEAQLEKSRLLSDRFSAERPKGSFSTLEIQRTEQGDSAMYLCASSLLGTANTGELFFGEGSRLTVL.

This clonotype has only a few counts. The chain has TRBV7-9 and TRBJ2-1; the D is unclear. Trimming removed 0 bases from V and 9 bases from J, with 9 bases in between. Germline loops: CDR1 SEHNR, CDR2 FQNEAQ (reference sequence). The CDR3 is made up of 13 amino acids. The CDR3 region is CASSLAIPREQFF. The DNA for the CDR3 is TGTGCCAGCAGCTTAGCGATCCCCCGTGAGCAGTTCTTC.

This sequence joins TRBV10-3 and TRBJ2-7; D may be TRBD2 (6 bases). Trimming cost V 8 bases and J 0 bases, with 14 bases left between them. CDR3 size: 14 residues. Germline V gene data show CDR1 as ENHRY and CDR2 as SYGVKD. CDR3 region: CAIRGTEASYEQYF. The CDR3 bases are TGTGCCATCCGAGGGACTGAGGCCTCCTACGAGCAGTACTTC.

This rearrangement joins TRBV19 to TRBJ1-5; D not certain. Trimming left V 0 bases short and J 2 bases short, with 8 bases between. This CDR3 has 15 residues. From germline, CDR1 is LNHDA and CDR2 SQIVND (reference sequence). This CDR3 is CASSIEGRGNQPQHF. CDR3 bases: TGTGCCAGTAGTATAGAAGGTCGAGGCAATCAGCCCCAGCATTTT.

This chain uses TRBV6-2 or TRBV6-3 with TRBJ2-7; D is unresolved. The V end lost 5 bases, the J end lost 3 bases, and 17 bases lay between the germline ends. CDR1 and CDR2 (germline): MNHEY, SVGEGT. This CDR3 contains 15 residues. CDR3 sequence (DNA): TGTGCCAGCAGTCGGGCAGGTGATTTGGACTACGAGCAGTACTTC. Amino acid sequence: CASSRAGDLDYEQYF.

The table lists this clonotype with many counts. CDR3 sequence: CAGHRGGGETQYF. The CDR3 DNA is TGTGCCGGCCACAGGGGAGGCGGAGAGACCCAGTACTTC. This chain links TRBV6-2 or TRBV6-3 with TRBJ2-5; D might be TRBD1 (7 bases). CDR1 and CDR2 from the germline V gene are MNHEY and SVGEGT. Trimming cost V 11 bases and J 4 bases, with 17 bases left between them. This CDR3 has 13 amino acids.

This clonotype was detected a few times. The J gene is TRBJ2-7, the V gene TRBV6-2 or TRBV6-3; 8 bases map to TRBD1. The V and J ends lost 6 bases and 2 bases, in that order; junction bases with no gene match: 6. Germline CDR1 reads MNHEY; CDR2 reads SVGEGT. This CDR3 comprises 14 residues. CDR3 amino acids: CASSDRGPTYEQYF. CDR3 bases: TGTGCCAGCAGCGACAGGGGACCCACCTACGAGCAGTACTTC.

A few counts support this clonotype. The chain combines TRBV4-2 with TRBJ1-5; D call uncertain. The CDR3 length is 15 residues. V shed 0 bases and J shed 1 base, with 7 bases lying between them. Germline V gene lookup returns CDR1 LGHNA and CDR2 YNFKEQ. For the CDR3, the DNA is TGTGCCAGCAGCCAAGAGCTAGAAAGCAATCAGCCCCAGCATTTT. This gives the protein CASSQELESNQPQHF.